The rows below give T cell receptor beta chains drawn from one sample of a study of cytomegalovirus exposure and HLA in healthy donors. Clones were sequenced by immunoSEQ multiplex PCR, and TCRdb holds only the in-frame ones, with some missing. The table shows approximately 300,000 clones, with 75% to 90% occurring only once. The sequenced material came from PBMCs. The receptors were gathered from a woman aged 25-40 years in good health and CMV-seropositive. Each CDR3 is given with its conserved first and last residue. The D gene is left open where the match is weak. Some rows mark clone size as missing; the rest say once, few, many or name a class of expanded clone.

v_call: TRBV10-2
d_call: -
clone_size: -
j_call: TRBJ1-2
cdr3_aa: CASSESTALNYGYTF
cdr3_nt: TGCGCCAGCAGTGAGTCGACAGCCCTTAACTATGGCTACACCTTC

v_call: TRBV5-6
d_call: -
clone_size: -
j_call: TRBJ1-6
cdr3_aa: CASRTGQHNSPLHF
cdr3_nt: TGTGCCAGCAGGACCGGACAGCATAATTCACCCCTCCACTTT

v_call: TRBV4-1
d_call: TRBD1
clone_size: -
j_call: TRBJ2-7
cdr3_aa: CASSPRQGNVYEQYF
cdr3_nt: TGCGCCAGCAGCCCGAGACAGGGTAACGTCTACGAGCAGTACTTC

v_call: TRBV28
d_call: -
clone_size: -
j_call: TRBJ2-4
cdr3_aa: CASSLGRAKNIQYF
cdr3_nt: TGTGCCAGCAGTTTGGGGAGGGCCAAAAACATTCAGTACTTC

v_call: TRBV28
d_call: TRBD1
clone_size: -
j_call: TRBJ2-7
cdr3_aa: CASSFGGTGFSEQYF
cdr3_nt: TGTGCCAGCAGTTTTGGTGGGACAGGGTTTTCCGAGCAGTACTTC

v_call: TRBV28
d_call: -
clone_size: -
j_call: TRBJ2-7
cdr3_aa: CASSFRQAAYEQYF
cdr3_nt: TGTGCCAGCAGTTTCCGACAGGCCGCCTACGAGCAGTACTTC

v_call: TRBV27
d_call: -
clone_size: -
j_call: TRBJ1-1
cdr3_aa: CASSRRDNTEAFF
cdr3_nt: TGTGCCAGCAGTAGACGCGACAACACTGAAGCTTTCTTT

v_call: TRBV5-4
d_call: -
clone_size: few
j_call: TRBJ1-2
cdr3_aa: CASSLGGSNYGYTF
cdr3_nt: TGTGCCAGCAGCTTGGGAGGGAGCAACTATGGCTACACCTTC

v_call: TRBV25-1
d_call: -
clone_size: -
j_call: TRBJ2-2
cdr3_aa: CASSDPREGPTGELFF
cdr3_nt: TGTGCCAGCAGTGACCCGAGGGAAGGACCCACCGGGGAGCTGTTTTTT

v_call: TRBV7-8
d_call: -
clone_size: -
j_call: TRBJ2-5
cdr3_aa: CASSPSYPSGTQYF
cdr3_nt: TGTGCCAGCAGCCCCAGCTACCCAAGTGGGACCCAGTACTTC

v_call: TRBV13
d_call: TRBD1
clone_size: -
j_call: TRBJ2-7
cdr3_aa: CASSIQVGQGAYEQYF
cdr3_nt: TGTGCCAGCAGCATCCAGGTGGGACAGGGGGCCTACGAGCAGTACTTC

v_call: TRBV28
d_call: -
clone_size: once
j_call: TRBJ1-4
cdr3_aa: CASRAGAVSTEKLFF
cdr3_nt: TGTGCCAGCAGGGCCGGGGCCGTGTCAACTGAAAAACTGTTTTTT

v_call: TRBV5-1
d_call: -
clone_size: -
j_call: TRBJ2-5
cdr3_aa: CASSFSTRTQETQYF
cdr3_nt: TGCGCCAGCAGCTTCAGCACGCGGACACAAGAGACCCAGTACTTC

v_call: TRBV6-1
d_call: -
clone_size: many
j_call: TRBJ1-1
cdr3_aa: CASSETGGGAGAEAFF
cdr3_nt: TGTGCCAGCAGTGAAACTGGGGGAGGGGCCGGGGCTGAAGCTTTCTTT

v_call: TRBV28
d_call: TRBD2
clone_size: -
j_call: TRBJ2-7
cdr3_aa: CASSLPGTSGRYEQYF
cdr3_nt: TGTGCCAGCAGTTTACCAGGGACTAGCGGGAGGTACGAGCAGTACTTC

v_call: TRBV6-5
d_call: -
clone_size: -
j_call: TRBJ2-7
cdr3_aa: CASSFGGDYEQYF
cdr3_nt: TGTGCCAGCAGTTTCGGCGGGGACTACGAGCAGTACTTC

v_call: TRBV30
d_call: TRBD1
clone_size: -
j_call: TRBJ2-1
cdr3_aa: CAWSARGQLNEQFF
cdr3_nt: TGTGCCTGGAGTGCCCGGGGACAGTTGAATGAGCAGTTCTTC

v_call: TRBV7-9
d_call: -
clone_size: -
j_call: TRBJ2-3
cdr3_aa: CASSPAGNTDTQYF
cdr3_nt: TGTGCCAGCAGCCCGGCGGGAAACACAGATACGCAGTATTTT

v_call: TRBV7-9
d_call: -
clone_size: -
j_call: TRBJ1-6
cdr3_aa: CASSFVRDAVQNSPLHF
cdr3_nt: TGTGCCAGCAGCTTCGTACGGGACGCCGTGCAGAATTCACCCCTCCACTTT

v_call: TRBV7-2
d_call: -
clone_size: -
j_call: TRBJ1-4
cdr3_aa: CASSSRGSTNEKLFF
cdr3_nt: TGTGCCAGCAGCTCTAGAGGTTCAACTAATGAAAAACTGTTTTTT

v_call: TRBV5-6
d_call: TRBD1
clone_size: -
j_call: TRBJ2-3
cdr3_aa: CASSPPRDRLRNTQYF
cdr3_nt: TGTGCCAGCAGCCCTCCTCGGGACAGGTTAAGGAATACGCAGTATTTT

v_call: TRBV4-2
d_call: TRBD1
clone_size: -
j_call: TRBJ1-2
cdr3_aa: CASRPRDREYGYTF
cdr3_nt: TGTGCCAGCAGACCCCGGGACAGGGAATATGGCTACACCTTC

v_call: TRBV6-1
d_call: -
clone_size: -
j_call: TRBJ2-3
cdr3_aa: CATTPAGGTDTQYF
cdr3_nt: TGTGCCACTACACCGGCAGGGGGCACAGATACGCAGTATTTT

v_call: TRBV5-1
d_call: -
clone_size: -
j_call: TRBJ2-3
cdr3_aa: CASSLVVGDTDTQYF
cdr3_nt: TGCGCCAGCAGCTTGGTCGTGGGGGACACAGATACGCAGTATTTT

v_call: TRBV4-3
d_call: -
clone_size: -
j_call: TRBJ1-6
cdr3_aa: CASSQTDILGSPLHF
cdr3_nt: TGCGCCAGCAGCCAGACGGACATCCTTGGGTCACCCCTCCACTTT

v_call: TRBV5-6
d_call: TRBD1
clone_size: -
j_call: TRBJ1-4
cdr3_aa: CASSLDRQGGYEKLFF
cdr3_nt: TGTGCCAGCAGCTTGGACAGACAGGGAGGCTATGAAAAACTGTTTTTT

v_call: TRBV14
d_call: -
clone_size: -
j_call: TRBJ1-6
cdr3_aa: CASSQDEGPNSPLHF
cdr3_nt: TGTGCCAGCAGCCAAGATGAGGGACCTAATTCACCCCTCCACTTT

v_call: TRBV10-3
d_call: -
clone_size: -
j_call: TRBJ1-1
cdr3_aa: CAISETHTEAFF
cdr3_nt: TGTGCCATCAGTGAGACGCACACTGAAGCTTTCTTT

v_call: TRBV7-2
d_call: -
clone_size: -
j_call: TRBJ2-7
cdr3_aa: CASSPGPGLYEQYF
cdr3_nt: TGTGCCAGCAGCCCCGGCCCTGGGCTCTACGAGCAGTACTTC

v_call: TRBV19
d_call: -
clone_size: -
j_call: TRBJ1-1
cdr3_aa: CASSIQGRDTEAFF
cdr3_nt: TGTGCCAGTAGTATCCAGGGTAGGGACACTGAAGCTTTCTTT

v_call: TRBV28
d_call: -
clone_size: -
j_call: TRBJ2-7
cdr3_aa: CASRPDSKWVSSYEQYF
cdr3_nt: TGTGCCAGCAGACCCGACAGTAAGTGGGTTAGTTCCTACGAGCAGTACTTC

v_call: TRBV9
d_call: TRBD1
clone_size: -
j_call: TRBJ2-4
cdr3_aa: CASSGDRDLAKNIQYF
cdr3_nt: TGTGCCAGCAGCGGCGACAGGGATCTAGCCAAAAACATTCAGTACTTC

v_call: TRBV11-2
d_call: -
clone_size: -
j_call: TRBJ1-2
cdr3_aa: CASSLGARGMDGYTF
cdr3_nt: TGTGCCAGCAGCTTAGGGGCCAGGGGAATGGACGGCTACACCTTC

v_call: TRBV5-6
d_call: -
clone_size: -
j_call: TRBJ1-1
cdr3_aa: CASSKDNTEAFF
cdr3_nt: TGTGCCAGCAGCAAGGATAACACTGAAGCTTTCTTT

v_call: TRBV7-8
d_call: -
clone_size: once
j_call: TRBJ2-5
cdr3_aa: CASSPHRNLPGETQYF
cdr3_nt: TGTGCCAGCAGCCCTCACAGGAATCTGCCGGGGGAGACCCAGTACTTC

v_call: TRBV11-3
d_call: TRBD1
clone_size: -
j_call: TRBJ1-2
cdr3_aa: CASSLRQGIYGYTF
cdr3_nt: TGTGCCAGCAGCTTAAGACAGGGGATCTATGGCTACACCTTC

v_call: TRBV28
d_call: -
clone_size: -
j_call: TRBJ1-5
cdr3_aa: CASRAGINQPQHF
cdr3_nt: TGTGCCAGTAGGGCGGGTATCAATCAGCCCCAGCATTTT

v_call: TRBV7-9
d_call: TRBD2
clone_size: -
j_call: TRBJ2-7
cdr3_aa: CASSLSIGVAGREQYF
cdr3_nt: TGTGCCAGCAGCTTATCGATCGGGGTAGCGGGAAGGGAGCAGTACTTC

v_call: TRBV15
d_call: -
clone_size: -
j_call: TRBJ2-7
cdr3_aa: CATSRESGGYEQYF
cdr3_nt: TGTGCCACCAGCAGAGAGTCTGGAGGGTACGAGCAGTACTTC

v_call: TRBV7-8
d_call: TRBD2
clone_size: -
j_call: TRBJ2-7
cdr3_aa: CASSLDGTSATYEQYF
cdr3_nt: TGTGCCAGCAGCTTAGATGGGACTAGCGCGACCTACGAGCAGTACTTC

v_call: TRBV11-2
d_call: TRBD2
clone_size: -
j_call: TRBJ2-7
cdr3_aa: CASSWGGSYEQYF
cdr3_nt: TGTGCCAGCAGCTGGGGGGGCTCCTACGAGCAGTACTTC

v_call: TRBV6-5
d_call: -
clone_size: -
j_call: TRBJ1-5
cdr3_aa: CASTSPGGPQHF
cdr3_nt: TGTGCCAGCACCTCGCCAGGTGGGCCCCAGCATTTT

v_call: TRBV5-5
d_call: -
clone_size: -
j_call: TRBJ2-3
cdr3_aa: CASSLGRGSTDTQYF
cdr3_nt: TGTGCCAGCAGCTTGGGAAGGGGTAGCACAGATACGCAGTATTTT

v_call: TRBV7-2
d_call: TRBD2
clone_size: -
j_call: TRBJ2-3
cdr3_aa: CAIKRSAGGQDTQYF
cdr3_nt: TGTGCCATAAAGAGGTCGGCGGGGGGGCAAGATACGCAGTATTTT

v_call: TRBV4-3
d_call: -
clone_size: -
j_call: TRBJ1-2
cdr3_aa: CASSQDRSYGYTF
cdr3_nt: TGCGCCAGCAGCCAAGATAGGAGCTATGGCTACACCTTC